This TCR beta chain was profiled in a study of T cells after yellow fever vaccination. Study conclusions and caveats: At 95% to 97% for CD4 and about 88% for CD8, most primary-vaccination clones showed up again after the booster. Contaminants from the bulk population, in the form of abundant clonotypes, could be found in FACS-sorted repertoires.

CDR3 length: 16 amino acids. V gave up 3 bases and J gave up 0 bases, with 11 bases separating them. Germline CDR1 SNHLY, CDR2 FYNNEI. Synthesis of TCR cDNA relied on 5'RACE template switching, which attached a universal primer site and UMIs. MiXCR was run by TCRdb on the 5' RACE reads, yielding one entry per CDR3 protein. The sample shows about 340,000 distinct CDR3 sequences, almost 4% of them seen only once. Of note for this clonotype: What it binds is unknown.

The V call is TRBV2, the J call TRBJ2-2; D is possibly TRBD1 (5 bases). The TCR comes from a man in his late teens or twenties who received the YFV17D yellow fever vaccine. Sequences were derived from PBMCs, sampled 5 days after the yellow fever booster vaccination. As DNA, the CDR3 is TGTGCCAGCAGTGATGAACAGGCTTCGAACACCGGGGAGCTGTTTTTT. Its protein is CASSDEQASNTGELFF. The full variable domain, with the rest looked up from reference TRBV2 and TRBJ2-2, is EPEVTQTPSHQVTQMGQEVILRCVPISNHLYFYWYRQILGQKVEFLVSFYNNEISEKSEIFDDQFSVERPDGSNFTLKIRSTKLEDSAMYFCASSDEQASNTGELFFGEGSRLTVL.